This T cell receptor beta chain was found in a study of cytomegalovirus exposure and HLA in healthy donors. Overall study results and limits: Common viral pathogens seemed, in a later analysis, to connect with several of the most significant clusters.

Donors counted as nominally healthy when sampled, yet unrecorded immune exposures were likely. PCR was performed using 60 Vbeta and 13 Jbeta primers. Method: immunoSEQ multiplex PCR; TCRdb's copy keeps in-frame clones and lacks some. The sample includes 120,000 or so clones, around 78% of them seen just once. For this clone: The antigen remains undetermined.

The material sequenced was PBMCs. This clonotype was sampled from a woman in her twenties or thirties in good health and CMV-seronegative.

The CDR3 loop reads CASSTSGSFDEQFF. The CDR3 DNA reads as TGTGCCAGTTCAACTAGCGGGAGTTTCGATGAGCAGTTCTTC. The genes are TRBV11-2 and TRBJ2-1; 11 bases line up with TRBD2. The J segment lost 8 bases and the V segment lost 9 bases, leaving 9 bases of the junction unmatched. There are 14 residues in the CDR3. Germline V gene sequence: CDR1 SGHAT, CDR2 FQNNGV.